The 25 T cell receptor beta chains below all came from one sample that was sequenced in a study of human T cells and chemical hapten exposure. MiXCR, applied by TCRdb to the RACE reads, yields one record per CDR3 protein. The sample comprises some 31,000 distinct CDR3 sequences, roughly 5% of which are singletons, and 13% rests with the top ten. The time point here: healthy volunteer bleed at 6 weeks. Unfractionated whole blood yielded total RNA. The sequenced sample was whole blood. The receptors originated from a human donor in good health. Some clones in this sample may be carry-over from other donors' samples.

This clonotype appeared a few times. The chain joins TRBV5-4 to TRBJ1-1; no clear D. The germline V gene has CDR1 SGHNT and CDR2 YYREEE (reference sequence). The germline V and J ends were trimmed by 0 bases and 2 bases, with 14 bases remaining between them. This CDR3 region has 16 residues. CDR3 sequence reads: CASSLAGVAVNTEAFF. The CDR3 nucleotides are TGTGCCAGCAGCTTGGCCGGAGTGGCGGTTAACACTGAAGCTTTCTTT.

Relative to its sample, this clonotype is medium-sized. The CDR3: CASSFTIEAFF. The DNA of the CDR3 is TGTGCCAGCAGCTTTACTATTGAAGCTTTCTTT. V is TRBV7-9 and J is TRBJ1-1, with D hard to call. The CDR3 is 11 amino acids. CDR1 SEHNR and CDR2 FQNEAQ come from the germline V gene (reference sequence). V lost 3 bases, J lost 7 bases, and 6 bases lay in between.

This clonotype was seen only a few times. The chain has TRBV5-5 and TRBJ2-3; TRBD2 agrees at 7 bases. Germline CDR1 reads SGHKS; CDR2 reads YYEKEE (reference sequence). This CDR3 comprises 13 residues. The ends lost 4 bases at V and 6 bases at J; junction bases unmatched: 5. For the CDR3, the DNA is TGTGCCAGCAGCCCCACTAGCGCCGATACGCAGTATTTT. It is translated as CASSPTSADTQYF.

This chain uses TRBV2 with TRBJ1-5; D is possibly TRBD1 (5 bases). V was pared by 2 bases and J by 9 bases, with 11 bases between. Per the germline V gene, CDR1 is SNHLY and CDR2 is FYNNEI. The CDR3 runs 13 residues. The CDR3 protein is CASSEMAGLPQHF. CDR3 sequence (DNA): TGTGCCAGCAGTGAAATGGCAGGGCTGCCCCAGCATTTT.

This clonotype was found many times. The CDR3 region has the DNA TGTGCCAGCAGCTTTCGGGGCTCGAGCTCCTACGAGCAGTACTTC. This sequence encodes CASSFRGSSSYEQYF. The chain recombines TRBV7-9 with TRBJ2-7; D may match TRBD1 or TRBD2 (5 bases each). The CDR3 is made up of 15 amino acids. The germline V gene has CDR1 SEHNR and CDR2 FQNEAQ (reference sequence). Trimming stripped 3 bases from V and 0 bases from J, with 12 bases between.

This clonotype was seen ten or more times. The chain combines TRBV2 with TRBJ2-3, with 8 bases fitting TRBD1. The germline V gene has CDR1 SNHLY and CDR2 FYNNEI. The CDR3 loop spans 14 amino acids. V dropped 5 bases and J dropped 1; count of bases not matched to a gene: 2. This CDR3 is CASSPGGGTDTQYF. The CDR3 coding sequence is TGTGCCAGCAGTCCAGGGGGCGGCACAGATACGCAGTATTTT.

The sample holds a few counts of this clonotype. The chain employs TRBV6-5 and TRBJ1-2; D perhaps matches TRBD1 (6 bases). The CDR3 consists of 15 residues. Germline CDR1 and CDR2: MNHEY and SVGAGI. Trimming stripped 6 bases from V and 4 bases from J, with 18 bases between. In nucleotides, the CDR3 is TGTGCCAGCAGGGGATTTAAGGGGGGGGTCTATGGCTACACCTTC. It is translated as CASRGFKGGVYGYTF.

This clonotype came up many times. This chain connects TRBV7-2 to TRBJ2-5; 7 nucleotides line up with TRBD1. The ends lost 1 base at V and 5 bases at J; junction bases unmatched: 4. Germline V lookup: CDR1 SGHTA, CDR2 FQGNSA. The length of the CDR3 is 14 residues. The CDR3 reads CASSLGGGRETQYF. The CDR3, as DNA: TGTGCCAGCAGCTTAGGAGGGGGCCGGGAGACCCAGTACTTC. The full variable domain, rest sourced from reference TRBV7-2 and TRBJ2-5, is GAGVSQSPSNKVTEKGKDVELRCDPISGHTALYWYRQSLGQGLEFLIYFQGNSAPDKSGLPSDRFSAERTGGSVSTLTIQRTQQEDSAVYLCASSLGGGRETQYFGPGTRLLVL.

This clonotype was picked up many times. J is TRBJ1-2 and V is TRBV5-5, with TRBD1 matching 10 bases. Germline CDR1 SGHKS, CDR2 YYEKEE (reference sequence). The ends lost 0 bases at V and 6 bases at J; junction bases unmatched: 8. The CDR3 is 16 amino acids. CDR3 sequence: CASSLVDRDRGNGYTF. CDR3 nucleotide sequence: TGTGCCAGCAGCTTGGTAGATCGGGACAGGGGTAATGGCTACACCTTC. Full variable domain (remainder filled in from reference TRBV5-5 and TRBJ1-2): DAGVTQSPTHLIKTRGQQVTLRCSPISGHKSVSWYQQVLGQGPQFIFQYYEKEERGRGNFPDRFSARQFPNYSSELNVNALLLGDSALYLCASSLVDRDRGNGYTFGSGTRLTVV.

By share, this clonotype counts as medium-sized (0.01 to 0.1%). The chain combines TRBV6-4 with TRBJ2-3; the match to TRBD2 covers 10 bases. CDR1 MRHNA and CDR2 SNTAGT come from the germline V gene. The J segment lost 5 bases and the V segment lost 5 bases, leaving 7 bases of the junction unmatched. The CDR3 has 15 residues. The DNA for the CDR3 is TGTGCCAGCAGTCAAAGCGGGGGGGCCATAGATACGCAGTATTTT. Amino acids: CASSQSGGAIDTQYF.

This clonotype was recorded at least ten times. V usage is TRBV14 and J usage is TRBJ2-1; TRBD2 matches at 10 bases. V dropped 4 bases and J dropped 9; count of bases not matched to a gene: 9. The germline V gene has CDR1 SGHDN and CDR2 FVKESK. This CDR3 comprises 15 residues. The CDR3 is CASSPQRGGVVEQFF. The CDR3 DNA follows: TGTGCCAGCAGCCCCCAGCGGGGGGGAGTTGTTGAGCAGTTCTTC.

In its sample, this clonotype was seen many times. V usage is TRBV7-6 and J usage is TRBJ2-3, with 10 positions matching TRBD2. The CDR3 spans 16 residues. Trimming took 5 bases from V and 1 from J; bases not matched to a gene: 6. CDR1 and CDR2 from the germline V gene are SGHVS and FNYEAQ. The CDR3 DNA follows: TGTGCCAGCAGCCCTGCTCTAGCGGGAGGCACAGATACGCAGTATTTT. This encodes CASSPALAGGTDTQYF.

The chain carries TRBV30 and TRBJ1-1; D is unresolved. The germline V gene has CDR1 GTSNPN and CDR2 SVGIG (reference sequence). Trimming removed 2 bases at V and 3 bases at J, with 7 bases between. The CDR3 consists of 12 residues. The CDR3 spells CAWSNGYTEAFF. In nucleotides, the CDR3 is TGTGCCTGGAGTAACGGATACACTGAAGCTTTCTTT.

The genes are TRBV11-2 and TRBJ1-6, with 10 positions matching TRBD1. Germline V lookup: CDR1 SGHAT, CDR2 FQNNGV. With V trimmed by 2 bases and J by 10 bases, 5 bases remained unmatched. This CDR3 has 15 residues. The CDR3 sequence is CASSLLDRGLSPLHF. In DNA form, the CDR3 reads TGTGCCAGCAGCTTACTAGACAGGGGGCTCTCACCCCTCCACTTT. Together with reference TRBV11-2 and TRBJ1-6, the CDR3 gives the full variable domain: EAGVAQSPRYKIIEKRQSVAFWCNPISGHATLYWYQQILGQGPKLLIQFQNNGVVDDSQLPKDRFSAERLKGVDSTLKIQPAKLEDSAVYLCASSLLDRGLSPLHFGNGTRLTVT.

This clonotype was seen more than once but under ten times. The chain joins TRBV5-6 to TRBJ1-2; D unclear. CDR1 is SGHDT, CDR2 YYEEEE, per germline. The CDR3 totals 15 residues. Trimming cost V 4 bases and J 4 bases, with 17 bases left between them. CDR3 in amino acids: CASSPSPTLAYGYTF. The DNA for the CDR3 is TGTGCCAGCAGCCCTTCACCGACTTTAGCCTATGGCTACACCTTC.

The CDR3 sequence is CASSSASGAGYTF. For the CDR3, the DNA is TGTGCCAGCAGTTCGGCATCAGGTGCTGGCTACACCTTC. This chain joins TRBV12-3 or TRBV12-4 and TRBJ1-2; D call uncertain. The CDR3 covers 13 residues. V gave up 4 bases and J gave up 7 bases, with 13 bases separating them.

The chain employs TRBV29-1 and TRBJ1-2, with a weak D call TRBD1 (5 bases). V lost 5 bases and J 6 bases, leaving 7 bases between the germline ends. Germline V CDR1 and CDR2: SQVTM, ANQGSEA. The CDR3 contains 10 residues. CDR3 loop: CSVIGDGYTF. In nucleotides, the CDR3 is TGCAGCGTTATAGGGGATGGCTACACCTTC.

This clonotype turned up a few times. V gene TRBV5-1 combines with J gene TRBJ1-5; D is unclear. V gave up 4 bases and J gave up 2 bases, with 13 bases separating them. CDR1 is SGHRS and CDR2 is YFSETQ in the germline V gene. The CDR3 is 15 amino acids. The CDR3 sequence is CASSPEGAGNQPQHF. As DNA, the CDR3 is TGCGCCAGCAGCCCTGAGGGCGCTGGCAATCAGCCCCAGCATTTT.

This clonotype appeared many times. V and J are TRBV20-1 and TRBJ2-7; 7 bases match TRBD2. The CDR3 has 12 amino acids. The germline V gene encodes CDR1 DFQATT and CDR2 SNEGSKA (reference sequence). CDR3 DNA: TGCAGCGTAGCGGGTGATACCTACGAGCAGTACTTC. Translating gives CSVAGDTYEQYF.

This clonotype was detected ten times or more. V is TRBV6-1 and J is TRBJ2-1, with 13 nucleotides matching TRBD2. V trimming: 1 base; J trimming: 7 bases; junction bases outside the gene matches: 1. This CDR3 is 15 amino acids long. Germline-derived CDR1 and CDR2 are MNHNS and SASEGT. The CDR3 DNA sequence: TGTGCCAGCAGTGAAGGGACTAGCGGGAGAAATGAGCAGTTCTTC. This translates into CASSEGTSGRNEQFF.

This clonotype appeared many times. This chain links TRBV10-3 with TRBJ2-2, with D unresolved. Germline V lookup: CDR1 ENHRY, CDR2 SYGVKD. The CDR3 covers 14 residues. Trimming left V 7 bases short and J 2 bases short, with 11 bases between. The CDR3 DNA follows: TGTGCCATCAAGGACCCCTCAAACACCGGGGAGCTGTTTTTT. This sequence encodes CAIKDPSNTGELFF.

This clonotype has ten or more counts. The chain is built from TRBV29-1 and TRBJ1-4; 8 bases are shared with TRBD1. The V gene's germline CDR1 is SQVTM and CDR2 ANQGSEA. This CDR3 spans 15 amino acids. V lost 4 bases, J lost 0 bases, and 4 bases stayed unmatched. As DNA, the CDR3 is TGCAGCGTTGGGACAGGGTATGCAACTAATGAAAAACTGTTTTTT. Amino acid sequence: CSVGTGYATNEKLFF.

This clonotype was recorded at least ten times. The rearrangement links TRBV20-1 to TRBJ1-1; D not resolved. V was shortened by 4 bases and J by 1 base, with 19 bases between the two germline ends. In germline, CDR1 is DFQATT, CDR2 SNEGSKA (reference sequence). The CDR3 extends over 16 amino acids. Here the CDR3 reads CSATTTLGLKNTEAFF. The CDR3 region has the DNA TGCAGTGCTACGACGACTCTTGGACTGAAGAACACTGAAGCTTTCTTT.

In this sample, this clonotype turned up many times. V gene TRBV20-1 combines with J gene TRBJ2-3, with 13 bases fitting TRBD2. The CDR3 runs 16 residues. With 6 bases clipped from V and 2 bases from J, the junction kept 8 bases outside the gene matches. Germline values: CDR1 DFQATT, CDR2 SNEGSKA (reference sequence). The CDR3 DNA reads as TGCAGTGCCCACGGGACTAGCGGGATATCCACAGATACGCAGTATTTT. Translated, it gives CSAHGTSGISTDTQYF.

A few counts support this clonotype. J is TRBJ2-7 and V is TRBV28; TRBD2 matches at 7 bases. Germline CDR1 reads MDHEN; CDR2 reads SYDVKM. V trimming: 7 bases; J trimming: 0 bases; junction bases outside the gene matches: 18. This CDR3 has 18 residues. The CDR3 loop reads CASIGTSERDKTSYEQYF. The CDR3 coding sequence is TGTGCCAGCATCGGCACCTCCGAGCGGGATAAGACCTCCTACGAGCAGTACTTC.